This record looks at one T cell receptor (beta chain) sequence and its context. This PCR relied on a set of 60 Vbeta primers and 13 Jbeta primers. Sequencing used immunoSEQ multiplex PCR; TCRdb keeps in-frame clones, though not all of them. This table holds about 160,000 clones, 68% found once. CDR3 length equals 14 residues. CDR1 GTSNPN and CDR2 SVGIG come from the germline V gene (reference sequence). The V segment lost 1 base and the J segment 7 bases; nucleotides outside the gene matches: 6. The data were taken from a study of cytomegalovirus exposure and HLA in healthy donors. The receptor was derived from a woman under 30 in good health and CMV-seropositive. The material sequenced was PBMCs. V gene TRBV30 combines with J gene TRBJ2-1; 8 nucleotides align to TRBD2. The CDR3 bases are TGTGCCTGGAGTGGACTAGCGATCTGGAATGAGCAGTTCTTC. Translating it yields CAWSGLAIWNEQFF.